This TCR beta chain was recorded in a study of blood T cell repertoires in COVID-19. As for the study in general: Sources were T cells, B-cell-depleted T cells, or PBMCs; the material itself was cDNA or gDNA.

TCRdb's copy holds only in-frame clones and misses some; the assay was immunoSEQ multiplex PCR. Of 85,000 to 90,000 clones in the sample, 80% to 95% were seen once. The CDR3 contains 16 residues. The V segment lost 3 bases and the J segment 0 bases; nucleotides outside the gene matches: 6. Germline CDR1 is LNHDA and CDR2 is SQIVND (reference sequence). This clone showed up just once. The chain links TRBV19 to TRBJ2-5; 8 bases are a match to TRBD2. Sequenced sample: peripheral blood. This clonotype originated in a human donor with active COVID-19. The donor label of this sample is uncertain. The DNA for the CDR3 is TGTGCCAGTAGTATTCTGGGCGGGGGGTACCAAGAGACCCAGTACTTC. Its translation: CASSILGGGYQETQYF.